This T cell receptor (beta chain) was documented in a study of shared T cell receptors in the human thymus. Deletions cut 3 bases from V and 5 bases from J, with 10 bases between. CDR3 length equals 13 residues. CDR1 is KGHSH, CDR2 LQKENI, per germline. Profiling relied on immunoSEQ multiplex PCR, and the TCRdb table lists in-frame clones only, not all of them. The table has 700,000 to 750,000 clones, 70% to 90% seen once; the top ten hold about 0.0098%. In addition, the sample was reused for a study of human thymus T cells.

Sequenced material: thymocytes. The source is a girl under three years old with a congenital heart defect. The chain links TRBV18 to TRBJ2-5; D gene ambiguous. The CDR3 DNA follows: TGTGCCAGCTCACCGTCGTCGTCCGAGACCCAGTACTTC. It codes for CASSPSSSETQYF.